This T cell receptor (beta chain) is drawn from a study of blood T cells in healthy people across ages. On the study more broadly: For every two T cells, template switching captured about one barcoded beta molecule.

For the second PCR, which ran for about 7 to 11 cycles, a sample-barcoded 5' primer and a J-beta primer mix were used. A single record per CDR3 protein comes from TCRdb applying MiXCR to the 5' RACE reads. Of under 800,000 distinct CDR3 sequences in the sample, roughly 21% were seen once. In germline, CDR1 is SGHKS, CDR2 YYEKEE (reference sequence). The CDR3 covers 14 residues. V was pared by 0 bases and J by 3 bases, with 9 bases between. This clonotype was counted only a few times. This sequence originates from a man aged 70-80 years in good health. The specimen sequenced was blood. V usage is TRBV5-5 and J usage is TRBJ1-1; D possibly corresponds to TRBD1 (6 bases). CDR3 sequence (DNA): TGTGCCAGCAGCTTGGGGGACACCTACACTGAAGCTTTCTTT. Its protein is CASSLGDTYTEAFF.